This T cell receptor (beta chain) was identified during a study of blood T cells in healthy people across ages. Study outcomes and limitations: Long-lived donors carried more naive CD4+ cells and greater diversity than aged donors.

For the second PCR, which ran for about 6 to 12 cycles, a sample-barcoded 5' primer and a J-beta primer mix were used. TCRdb reanalysed the 5' RACE reads using MiXCR and keeps one entry per CDR3 protein. The sample gives fewer than 2 million distinct CDR3 sequences, about two fifths of which show up once; 20% to 25% is in the top ten. In its sample, this clonotype was seen once. The antigen remains undetermined. Per-sample yields of isolated PBMCs were at least 6.5 million. This CDR3 is built from 18 residues. V gave up 0 bases and J gave up 7 bases; unmatched junction bases: 10. The V gene's germline CDR1 is SGHAT and CDR2 FQNNGV.

This TCR came from a human donor in good health. This chain joins TRBV11-2 and TRBJ2-1, with 12 bases matching TRBD1. Source material: blood. The CDR3 spells CASSLEGQGAEGLNEQFF. As DNA, the CDR3 is TGTGCCAGCAGCTTAGAGGGACAGGGGGCGGAAGGGTTGAATGAGCAGTTCTTC.